The rows below give T cell receptor beta chains drawn from one sample of a study of blood T cell repertoires in COVID-19. Here immunoSEQ multiplex PCR was the method, and the copy in TCRdb shows in-frame clones only, minus some. The sample lists roughly 160,000 clones, around 85% occurring once. The material sequenced was PBMCs or T cells enriched from blood (not recorded which). The receptors were sampled from a woman between 35 and 50 years old with acute COVID-19. CDR3s include the opening cysteine and the closing phenylalanine or tryptophan. D genes are given only for firm matches. Only some rows state a clone size, as once, few, many or a class for expanded clones.

v_gene	abundance	d_gene	j_gene	CDR3aa	CDR3nt
TRBV5-6	once	TRBD1	TRBJ2-7	CASTNLRTGGNPYEQYF	TGTGCCAGCACCAATCTGAGAACAGGGGGAAACCCCTACGAGCAGTACTTC
TRBV19	-	-	TRBJ2-5	CASSSPGLDQYF	TGTGCCAGTAGCAGTCCGGGATTGGACCAGTACTTC
TRBV3-1/TRBV3-2	once	-	TRBJ2-5	CASSQAPGGGETQYF	TGTGCCAGCAGCCAAGCCCCCGGGGGTGGGGAGACCCAGTACTTC
TRBV6-5	once	-	TRBJ1-1	CASSIRQWTEAFF	TGTGCCAGCAGTATAAGACAGTGGACTGAAGCTTTCTTT
TRBV18	-	TRBD1	TRBJ2-7	CASSPTRTGSGHEQYF	TGTGCCAGCTCACCAACCCGGACAGGGTCGGGTCACGAGCAGTACTTC
TRBV6-5	-	-	TRBJ1-2	CASSSSGTPSGYGYTF	TGTGCCAGCAGTTCGTCCGGGACACCGTCGGGCTATGGCTACACCTTC
TRBV3-1/TRBV3-2	-	TRBD1	TRBJ2-3	CASSQDGQGGTDTQYF	TGTGCCAGCAGCCAAGACGGACAGGGTGGCACAGATACGCAGTATTTT
TRBV11-2	-	TRBD1	TRBJ1-2	CASSLMGTGVEGYTF	TGTGCCAGCAGCTTAATGGGGACAGGGGTGGAGGGCTACACCTTC
TRBV5-5	-	-	TRBJ2-7	CASSLPAAYYEQYF	TGTGCCAGCAGCTTGCCAGCGGCCTACTACGAGCAGTACTTC
TRBV5-1	-	-	TRBJ1-1	CASSLAGGANLEAFF	TGCGCCAGCAGCTTGGCCGGAGGCGCGAACCTTGAAGCTTTCTTT
TRBV10-2	-	TRBD1	TRBJ1-3	CASSDPRTGPRGAIYF	TGCGCCAGCAGTGACCCTAGGACAGGGCCCCGTGGTGCCATATATTTT
TRBV7-3	once	-	TRBJ2-1	CASSLSFEATEQFF	TGTGCCAGCAGCTTATCGTTCGAGGCTACTGAGCAGTTCTTC
TRBV7-8	-	-	TRBJ2-1	CASSKTPLENEQFF	TGTGCCAGCAGCAAGACCCCTCTAGAGAATGAGCAGTTCTTC
TRBV4-1	-	-	TRBJ2-1	CASSQVQGWTEQFF	TGCGCCAGCAGCCAAGTGCAGGGGTGGACTGAGCAGTTCTTC
TRBV18	-	TRBD2	TRBJ2-1	CASRWGGSSYNEQFF	TGTGCCAGCCGCTGGGGAGGGAGCTCCTACAATGAGCAGTTCTTC
TRBV7-9	-	-	TRBJ1-4	CASTIRGGNEKLFF	TGTGCCAGCACCATACGCGGGGGAAATGAAAAACTGTTTTTT
TRBV2	-	TRBD1	TRBJ1-2	CASSEGGTGGYGYTF	TGTGCCAGCAGTGAAGGCGGGACAGGGGGCTATGGCTACACCTTC
TRBV30	-	-	TRBJ1-6	CAWSVLGASYNSPLHF	TGTGCCTGGAGTGTACTAGGAGCCTCCTATAATTCACCCCTCCACTTT
TRBV18	few	-	TRBJ1-1	CASSEVGGVLEAFF	TGTGCCAGCTCAGAGGTAGGGGGAGTCCTTGAAGCTTTCTTT
TRBV12-5	-	TRBD1	TRBJ1-6	CASGLVVFGTDNSPLHF	TGTGCTAGTGGTTTGGTGGTTTTTGGGACAGATAATTCACCCCTCCACTTT
TRBV7-3	-	TRBD1	TRBJ2-6	CASSLTTGQGSPSSGANVLTF	TGTGCCAGCAGCTTAACGACGGGACAGGGGTCCCCCTCCTCTGGGGCCAACGTCCTGACTTTC
TRBV5-4	-	TRBD1	TRBJ1-2	CASSLATGVYGYTF	TGTGCCAGCAGCTTGGCGACAGGGGTATATGGCTACACCTTC
TRBV20-1	-	TRBD2	TRBJ2-1	CSASNKREGHGNEQFF	TGCAGTGCTAGTAATAAGCGGGAGGGCCACGGTAATGAGCAGTTCTTC
TRBV6-1	-	TRBD1	TRBJ1-2	CASSEMWQGAGGYTF	TGTGCCAGCAGTGAAATGTGGCAGGGGGCTGGTGGCTACACCTTC
TRBV30	-	-	TRBJ1-6	CAWSAGGWNNSPLHF	TGTGCCTGGAGCGCGGGAGGATGGAATAATTCACCCCTCCACTTT
TRBV5-5	once	-	TRBJ2-6	CASSTTGTLYSGANVLTF	TGTGCCAGCAGCACCACCGGGACACTCTACTCTGGGGCCAACGTCCTGACTTTC
TRBV13	-	TRBD2	TRBJ2-7	CASSATSGSAYEQYF	TGTGCCAGCAGCGCGACTAGCGGGAGTGCTTACGAGCAGTACTTC
TRBV7-8	-	TRBD1	TRBJ1-3	CASSRDRGSGNTIYF	TGTGCCAGCAGCCGCGACAGGGGCTCTGGAAACACCATATATTTT
TRBV20-1	-	-	TRBJ2-1	CSANDGVYNEQFF	TGCAGTGCTAATGACGGAGTCTACAATGAGCAGTTCTTC
TRBV18	few	TRBD1	TRBJ1-3	CASSQGASGNTIYF	TGTGCCAGCTCACAGGGGGCGAGTGGAAACACCATATATTTT
TRBV5-5	few	-	TRBJ1-2	CASSLAGFGGGYGYTF	TGTGCCAGCAGCTTGGCGGGTTTCGGGGGAGGCTATGGCTACACCTTC
TRBV11-3	-	TRBD1	TRBJ1-6	CASSSPGQGASPLHF	TGTGCCAGCAGCTCCCCGGGACAGGGGGCTTCACCCCTCCACTTT
TRBV20-1	-	-	TRBJ1-1	CSATEDTEAFF	TGCAGTGCAACGGAGGACACTGAAGCTTTCTTT
TRBV5-4	-	TRBD1	TRBJ1-2	CASSLGGTGVLDGYTF	TGTGCCAGCAGCTTGGGAGGGACAGGGGTTTTGGATGGCTACACCTTC
TRBV11-2	-	-	TRBJ1-2	CASSLDRGGSYGYTF	TGTGCCAGCAGCTTAGATCGAGGAGGGAGCTATGGCTACACCTTC
TRBV19	few	-	TRBJ1-1	CASSIEGLNTEAFF	TGTGCCAGTAGTATAGAGGGCCTGAACACTGAAGCTTTCTTT
TRBV5-1	-	TRBD2	TRBJ2-7	CASSLEGRPSGIYEQYF	TGCGCCAGCAGCTTGGAGGGAAGGCCTAGCGGAATTTACGAGCAGTACTTC
TRBV5-6	-	-	TRBJ2-3	CASSLASGDTQYF	TGTGCCAGCAGCTTGGCGAGCGGGGATACGCAGTATTTT
TRBV28	-	TRBD2	TRBJ2-1	CASRWTSGRFQQFF	TGTGCCAGCAGATGGACTAGCGGGAGGTTCCAACAGTTCTTC
TRBV5-1	-	-	TRBJ1-2	CASSYGGAEDYGYTF	TGCGCCAGCAGCTATGGTGGGGCGGAAGACTATGGCTACACCTTC
TRBV5-1	-	-	TRBJ2-2	CASSHGGPGELFF	TGCGCCAGCAGCCATGGAGGGCCCGGGGAGCTGTTTTTT
TRBV19	-	TRBD2	TRBJ2-2	CASAGRATGELFF	TGTGCCAGTGCCGGGAGGGCCACCGGGGAGCTGTTTTTT
TRBV2	few	TRBD1	TRBJ1-1	CASSPRTGGSTEAFF	TGTGCCAGCAGTCCCAGGACAGGGGGTTCTACTGAAGCTTTCTTT
TRBV27	-	-	TRBJ2-3	CASTSSYYTDTQYF	TGTGCCAGCACCTCTAGTTACTATACAGATACGCAGTATTTT
TRBV2	-	TRBD2	TRBJ2-3	CASSEVALRTSGSPDTQYF	TGTGCCAGCAGTGAAGTAGCCCTTCGGACTAGCGGGAGTCCGGATACGCAGTATTTT
TRBV7-9	once	TRBD1	TRBJ2-3	CASSSTGEGTDTQYF	TGTGCCAGCAGCTCGACAGGGGAAGGTACAGATACGCAGTATTTT
TRBV7-9	-	TRBD1	TRBJ2-5	CASSEDRSQETQYF	TGTGCCAGCAGCGAGGACAGGTCTCAAGAGACCCAGTACTTC
TRBV7-9	-	-	TRBJ1-2	CASSPGGEGFYGYTF	TGTGCCAGCAGCCCGGGAGGAGAGGGGTTCTATGGCTACACCTTC
TRBV5-1	few	TRBD2	TRBJ2-2	CASSGGLANTGELFF	TGCGCCAGCAGCGGTGGACTAGCGAACACCGGGGAGCTGTTTTTT
TRBV3-1/TRBV3-2	once	-	TRBJ2-1	CASSQFGKSSYNEQFF	TGTGCCAGCAGCCAATTCGGGAAAAGCTCCTACAATGAGCAGTTCTTC
TRBV4-1	-	TRBD2	TRBJ2-1	CASSQVTSGRAAYNEQFF	TGCGCCAGCAGCCAAGTAACTAGCGGGAGGGCCGCCTACAATGAGCAGTTCTTC
TRBV18	-	-	TRBJ2-3	CASSPPIRERADTQYF	TGTGCCAGCTCACCACCGATCCGGGAGCGTGCAGATACGCAGTATTTT
TRBV19	many	-	TRBJ2-1	CASSMGRYNEQFF	TGTGCCAGTAGTATGGGCAGATACAATGAGCAGTTCTTC
TRBV12-3/TRBV12-4	-	-	TRBJ1-1	CASSFDGGAEAFF	TGTGCCAGCAGTTTTGACGGGGGGGCTGAAGCTTTCTTT
TRBV18	-	-	TRBJ2-7	CASSPLTAYEQYF	TGTGCCAGCTCACCACTGACAGCTTACGAGCAGTACTTC
TRBV3-1/TRBV3-2	-	-	TRBJ2-7	CASSQGQRAEQYF	TGTGCCAGCAGCCAGGGACAAAGGGCCGAGCAGTACTTC
TRBV9	-	-	TRBJ1-2	CASSARFAIGYTF	TGTGCCAGCAGCGCCCGGTTCGCTATTGGCTACACCTTC
TRBV3-1/TRBV3-2	few	-	TRBJ2-3	CASSQEARVVGTDTQYF	TGTGCCAGCAGCCAAGAAGCAAGAGTTGTCGGCACAGATACGCAGTATTTT
TRBV5-1	-	-	TRBJ2-7	CASSLAQDSEQYF	TGCGCCAGCAGCTTGGCCCAAGACTCCGAGCAGTACTTC